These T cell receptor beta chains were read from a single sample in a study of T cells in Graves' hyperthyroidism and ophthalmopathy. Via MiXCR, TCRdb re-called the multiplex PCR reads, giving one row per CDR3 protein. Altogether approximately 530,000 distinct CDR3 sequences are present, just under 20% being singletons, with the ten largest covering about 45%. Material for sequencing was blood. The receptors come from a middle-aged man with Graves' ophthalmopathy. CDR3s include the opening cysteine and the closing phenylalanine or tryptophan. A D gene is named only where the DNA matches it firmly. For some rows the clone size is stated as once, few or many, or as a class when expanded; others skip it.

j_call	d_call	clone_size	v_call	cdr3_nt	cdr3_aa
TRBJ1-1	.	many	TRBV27	TGTGCCAGCAGTCGCAAGGGGAACACTGAAGCTTTCTTT	CASSRKGNTEAFF
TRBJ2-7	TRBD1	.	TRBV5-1	TGCGCCAGCAGCTTAATAGCTGGGACAGGGTCCTACGAGCAGTACTTC	CASSLIAGTGSYEQYF
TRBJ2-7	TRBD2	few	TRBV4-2	TGTGCCAGCAGCCAAGGCACTAGCGGGTACTACGAGCAGTACTTC	CASSQGTSGYYEQYF
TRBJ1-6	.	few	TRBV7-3	TGTGCCAGCAGCCCGGGCGGGAATTCACCCCTCCACTTT	CASSPGGNSPLHF
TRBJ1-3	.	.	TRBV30	TGTGCCTGGAACCCCGCCTTAGGAAACACCATATATTTT	CAWNPALGNTIYF
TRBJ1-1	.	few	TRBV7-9	TGTGCCAGCAGCCCCAGGTCCCCTTCGTCAGGGCTCGCCACTGAAGCTTTCTTT	CASSPRSPSSGLATEAFF
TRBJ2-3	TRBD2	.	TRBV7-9	TGTGCCAGCAGCTTAGCCCCTAGCGGGAGTTTAGATACGCAGTATTTT	CASSLAPSGSLDTQYF
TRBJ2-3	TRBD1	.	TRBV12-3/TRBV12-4	TGTGCCAGCAGTCCGCCGGGACAGCCGGATACGCAGTATTTT	CASSPPGQPDTQYF
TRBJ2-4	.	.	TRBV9	TGTGCCAGCAGCGTAGGGGGCTATGGGCGGATGAACATTCAGTACTTC	CASSVGGYGRMNIQYF
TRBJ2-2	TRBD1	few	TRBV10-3	TGTGCCATCACTCCGGGACAGGGGAGCGGGGAGCTGTTTTTT	CAITPGQGSGELFF
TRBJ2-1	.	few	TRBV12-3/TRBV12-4	TGTGCCAGCTGGGGGGGCGGTAATGAGCAGTTCTTC	CASWGGGNEQFF
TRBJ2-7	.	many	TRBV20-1	TGCAGTGCTAGGGGGGGACCCTACGAGCAGTACTTC	CSARGGPYEQYF
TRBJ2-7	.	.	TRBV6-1	TGTGCCAGCAGTGTACCCGGGCTTGAGCAGTACTTC	CASSVPGLEQYF
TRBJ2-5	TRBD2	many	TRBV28	TGTGCCAGCAGTCCCCCCGGGGGGGGAGTCGCAGAGACCCAGTACTTC	CASSPPGGGVAETQYF
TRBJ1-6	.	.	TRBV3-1	TGTGCCAGCAGCCAAGACCAGGCCAGCTCCTATAATTCACCCCTCCACTTT	CASSQDQASSYNSPLHF
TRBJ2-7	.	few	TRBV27	TGTGCCAGCAGTGGGGACATTTCCTACGAGCAGTACTTC	CASSGDISYEQYF
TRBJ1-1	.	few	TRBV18	TGTGCCAGCTCACCACTGCCTGGCTTGACTGAAGCTTTCTTT	CASSPLPGLTEAFF
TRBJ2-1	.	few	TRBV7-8	TGTGCCAGCAGCTTAGCGGAGAACAATGAGCAGTTCTTC	CASSLAENNEQFF
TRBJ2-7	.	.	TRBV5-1	TGCGCCAGCAGCCTTAACAGGGATTTTAGCTCCTACGAGCAGTACTTC	CASSLNRDFSSYEQYF
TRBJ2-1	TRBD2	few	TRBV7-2	TGTGCCAGCGGCGCTAGCGGGGGCTTTGAGCAGTTCTTC	CASGASGGFEQFF
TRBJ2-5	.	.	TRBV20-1	TGCAGTGTCCGGTCCCAGGCAGCCCAGTACTTC	CSVRSQAAQYF
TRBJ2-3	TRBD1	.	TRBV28	TGTGCCAGCAGCCTAGGGACAGGGAAATATACGCAGTATTTT	CASSLGTGKYTQYF
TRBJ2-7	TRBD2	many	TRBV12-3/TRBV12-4	TGTGCCAGCAGCGTACTAGCGGGAGCGTCGGGCGACGAGCAGTACTTC	CASSVLAGASGDEQYF
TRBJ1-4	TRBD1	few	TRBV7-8	TGTGCCAGCAGCAGACAGGGGCGAAATGAAAAACTGTTTTTT	CASSRQGRNEKLFF
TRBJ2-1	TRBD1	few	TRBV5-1	TGCGCCAGCCGGGACAGATCCAATGAGCAGTTCTTC	CASRDRSNEQFF
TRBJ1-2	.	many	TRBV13	TGTGCCAGCAGCTACACAGGAGACTATGGCTACACCTTC	CASSYTGDYGYTF
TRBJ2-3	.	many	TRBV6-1	TGTGCCAGCAGGTCTCCGACAAGAAGCACAGATACGCAGTATTTT	CASRSPTRSTDTQYF
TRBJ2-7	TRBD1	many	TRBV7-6	TGTGCCAGCAACAATGGACAGGCCGGCGAGCAGTACTTC	CASNNGQAGEQYF
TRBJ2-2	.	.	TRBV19	TGTGCCAGTAGTGCTTTTGGGGAGGACACCGGGGAGCTGTTTTTT	CASSAFGEDTGELFF
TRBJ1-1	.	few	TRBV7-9	TGTGCCAGCAGCTTTCCGGGACAAAGGAACACTGAAGCTTTCTTT	CASSFPGQRNTEAFF
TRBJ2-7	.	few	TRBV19	TGTGCTAGTTCGGCGGGGAACTACGAGCAGTACTTC	CASSAGNYEQYF